The clone carrying this TCR beta chain was observed many times. The antigen is not known. Synthesis of cDNA was carried out by template-switch 5'RACE. The reaction used 10-nucleotide random UMIs. In TCRdb, the 5' RACE reads were re-called with MiXCR into one record per CDR3 protein. The data contain about 74,000 distinct CDR3 sequences, around 5.5% of them seen just once; the ten biggest clones take up around 7%. Trimming took 1 base from V and 0 from J, leaving 10 bases between them. The CDR3 has 16 residues. This record belongs to a study of neurological immune-mediated disorders. Study-wide points: No sharing of CDR3 amino acid sequences was observed among expanded clones across subjects, suggesting private repertoires in all groups. A possible signature was seen in one related-CDR3 cluster, into which phylogenetic grouping placed the repertoires of 18 of 34 multiple sclerosis patients.

The source is a man aged 18 to 35 with multiple sclerosis. Sequencing input: PBMCs. The chain links TRBV12-3 or TRBV12-4 to TRBJ2-1, with D unclear. In DNA, the CDR3 is TGTGCCAGCAGTTTAGGGCGGTTAAGCTCCTACAATGAGCAGTTCTTC. Translation gives CASSLGRLSSYNEQFF.